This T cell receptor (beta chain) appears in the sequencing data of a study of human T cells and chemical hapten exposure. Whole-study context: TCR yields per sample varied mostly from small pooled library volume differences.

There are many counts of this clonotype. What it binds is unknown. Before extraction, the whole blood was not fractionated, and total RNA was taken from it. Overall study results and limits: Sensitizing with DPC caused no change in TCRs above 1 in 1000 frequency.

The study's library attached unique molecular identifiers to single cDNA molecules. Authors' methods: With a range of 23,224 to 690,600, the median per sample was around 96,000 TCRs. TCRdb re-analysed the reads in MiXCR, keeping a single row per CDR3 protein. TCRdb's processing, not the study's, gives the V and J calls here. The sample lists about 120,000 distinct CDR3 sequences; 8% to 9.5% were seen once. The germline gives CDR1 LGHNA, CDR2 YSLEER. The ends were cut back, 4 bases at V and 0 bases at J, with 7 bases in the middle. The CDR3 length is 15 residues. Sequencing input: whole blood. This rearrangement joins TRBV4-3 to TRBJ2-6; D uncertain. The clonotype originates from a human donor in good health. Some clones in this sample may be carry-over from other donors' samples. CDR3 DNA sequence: TGCGCCAGCAGCCCGGCCCGCTCTGGGGCCAACGTCCTGACTTTC. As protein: CASSPARSGANVLTF.